This entry lists 19 T cell receptor beta chains sequenced from one sample in a study of T cell responses to AZD1222 COVID-19 vaccine. Repertoires were generated with immunoSEQ multiplex PCR, while TCRdb's copy carries only in-frame clones and drops some. The sample holds approximately 150,000 clones; roughly nine tenths are singletons and the top ten take 1.9%. Sequencing was performed on peripheral blood, taken on day 0 of AZD1222 vaccination. Receptor source: an adult in good health.

The chain recombines TRBV19 with TRBJ1-4, with TRBD1 identical over 8 bases. There are 15 residues in the CDR3. Germline CDR1 LNHDA, CDR2 SQIVND (reference sequence). V gave up 5 bases and J gave up 5 bases; unmatched junction bases: 7. CDR3 in DNA: TGTGCCAGTAGTGCAAGGACAGGGCGGAATGAAAAACTGTTTTTT. Encoded protein: CASSARTGRNEKLFF.

The rearrangement links TRBV15 to TRBJ1-2; tentative D call: TRBD1 (6 bases). Germline loops: CDR1 LNHNV, CDR2 YYDKDF (reference sequence). Trimming shortened V by 3 bases and J by 6 bases, and 17 bases separated the two germline ends. This CDR3 is 15 amino acids long. The CDR3 DNA reads as TGTGCCACCAGCAGGGATCACAGGGATCTCAATGGCTACACCTTC. Amino acids: CATSRDHRDLNGYTF.

The genes are TRBV7-9 and TRBJ1-5; D unresolved. The V end was cut by 5 bases, the J end by 0 bases, with 11 bases between. CDR3 length: 15 amino acids. Germline CDR1 and CDR2: SEHNR and FQNEAQ (reference sequence). CDR3 amino acids: CASSPVGVSNQPQHF. The CDR3 region has the DNA TGTGCCAGCAGCCCCGTAGGAGTTAGCAATCAGCCCCAGCATTTT.

V is TRBV11-3 and J is TRBJ2-2, with D unclear. Trimming pared 0 bases from V and 2 bases from J, leaving 7 bases between. The germline V gene has CDR1 SGHNT and CDR2 YENEEA. CDR3 length: 15 amino acids. CDR3 amino acids: CASSLEHFNTGELFF. The CDR3 coding sequence is TGTGCCAGCAGCTTAGAGCACTTCAACACCGGGGAGCTGTTTTTT.

The V gene is TRBV7-9, the J gene TRBJ1-2; D is undetermined. Trimming stripped 4 bases from V and 5 bases from J, with 14 bases between. From germline, CDR1 is SEHNR and CDR2 FQNEAQ (reference sequence). The CDR3 runs 14 residues. The CDR3 DNA reads TGTGCCAGCAGCTCGTCCGAAGGTGATTATGGCTACACCTTC. Encoded protein: CASSSSEGDYGYTF.

This clone appeared a single time. This chain connects TRBV27 to TRBJ1-5; D is unclear. Germline assignment: CDR1 MNHEY and CDR2 SMNVEV (reference sequence). CDR3 length: 17 residues. Trimming removed 5 bases at V and 0 bases at J, with 17 bases between. DNA of the CDR3: TGTGCCAGCAGTACCTTTACAGCCCTGAATAGCAATCAGCCCCAGCATTTT. Residues: CASSTFTALNSNQPQHF.

CDR3 amino acids: CASRATGGGTEAFF. The CDR3 nucleotides read TGTGCCAGTAGGGCGACAGGGGGTGGGACTGAAGCTTTCTTT. The chain uses TRBV19 and TRBJ1-1; 9 bases line up with TRBD1. Losses at the gene ends were 6 bases for V and 5 bases for J; bases not matched to a gene: 7. The CDR3 spans 14 residues. The germline gives CDR1 LNHDA, CDR2 SQIVND (reference sequence).

This chain uses TRBV6-6 with TRBJ1-1; 8 bases are a match to TRBD1. The CDR3 runs 13 residues. The V gene end was trimmed by 8 bases and the J gene end by 3 bases; junction bases not matched to a gene: 5. Germline CDR1 and CDR2: MNHNY and SVGAGI (reference sequence). The CDR3, as DNA: TGTGCCAGCGCGACAGGGGAGGACACTGAAGCTTTCTTT. It translates to CASATGEDTEAFF.

The rearrangement uses TRBV28 and TRBJ1-3; no firm D call. This CDR3 spans 15 amino acids. The germline V gene has CDR1 MDHEN and CDR2 SYDVKM. V was shortened by 2 bases and J by 4 bases, with 12 bases between the two germline ends. CDR3 nucleotide sequence: TGTGCCAGCAGTTTACGTATTACAACCGGAAACACCATATATTTT. As protein: CASSLRITTGNTIYF. Full variable domain (rest looked up from reference TRBV28 and TRBJ1-3): DVKVTQSSRYLVKRTGEKVFLECVQDMDHENMFWYRQDPGLGLRLIYFSYDVKMKEKGDIPEGYSVSREKKERFSLILESASTNQTSMYLCASSLRITTGNTIYFGEGSWLTVV.

The V gene is TRBV6-5, the J gene TRBJ1-4; D is possibly TRBD1 (6 bases). This CDR3 is 12 amino acids long. Germline assignment: CDR1 MNHEY and CDR2 SVGAGI. V lost 5 bases and J 11 bases, leaving 12 bases between the germline ends. The CDR3 here is CASSRDRFKLFF. CDR3 coding DNA: TGTGCCAGCAGTCGAGACAGGTTCAAACTGTTTTTT.

The chain links TRBV25-1 to TRBJ2-7, with 7 positions matching TRBD2. The length of the CDR3 is 13 residues. Trimming cost V 10 bases and J 3 bases; bases outside gene matches: 9. Looked up from germline, CDR1 is MGHDK and CDR2 is SYGVNS. The CDR3 loop reads CATSEGGDYEQYF. CDR3 coding DNA: TGTGCCACCTCGGAGGGAGGGGACTACGAGCAGTACTTC.

The chain's CDR3 is CSVGRRLGPAYEQYF. The CDR3 coding sequence is TGCAGCGTGGGCCGGCGGCTGGGTCCCGCCTACGAGCAGTACTTC. The chain is built from TRBV29-1 and TRBJ2-7; D gene uncertain. This CDR3 contains 15 residues. The V end lost 6 bases, the J end lost 2 bases, and 20 bases lay between the germline ends. Germline V gene data show CDR1 as SQVTM and CDR2 as ANQGSEA.

This chain uses TRBV19 with TRBJ1-1; 10 bases agree with TRBD1. V lost 7 bases to trimming and J lost 6 bases; unmatched junction nucleotides: 8. The CDR3 sequence is 14 residues long. Germline V CDR1 and CDR2: LNHDA, SQIVND (reference sequence). The CDR3 DNA reads as TGTGCCAGTAAACCGGGACAGGGGACCGCTGAAGCTTTCTTT. It is translated as CASKPGQGTAEAFF.

V gene TRBV2 combines with J gene TRBJ2-3; TRBD2 aligns across 10 bases. Germline V gene sequence: CDR1 SNHLY, CDR2 FYNNEI. V gave up 6 bases and J gave up 5 bases; unmatched junction bases: 14. The CDR3 is 17 amino acids. The CDR3 loop is CASSEPTLAGGGDTQYF. The CDR3 DNA reads TGTGCCAGCAGCGAACCTACCTTAGCGGGAGGTGGAGATACGCAGTATTTT. The variable domain in full, with the rest retrieved from reference TRBV2 and TRBJ2-3, is EPEVTQTPSHQVTQMGQEVILRCVPISNHLYFYWYRQILGQKVEFLVSFYNNEISEKSEIFDDQFSVERPDGSNFTLKIRSTKLEDSAMYFCASSEPTLAGGGDTQYFGPGTRLTVL.

This chain connects TRBV4-3 to TRBJ1-2; D gene unclear. Per germline, CDR1 LGHNA and CDR2 YSLEER. V dropped 0 bases and J dropped 7 bases, with 9 bases sitting between them. The CDR3 length is 13 residues. The CDR3 DNA follows: TGCGCCAGCAGCCAAGATCCAGGCGGTGGCTACACCTTC. Translated: CASSQDPGGGYTF.

J is TRBJ2-3 and V is TRBV9; 13 bases match TRBD2. Per the germline V gene, CDR1 is SGDLS and CDR2 is YYNGEE. This CDR3 is built from 15 residues. Unmatched junction bases numbered 5, after V lost 3 bases and J lost 7 bases. This CDR3 reads CASSGRTSGRYTQYF. The DNA for the CDR3 is TGTGCCAGCAGCGGTCGGACTAGCGGGAGATATACGCAGTATTTT.

The V and J genes are TRBV4-1 and TRBJ1-4, with no clear D. V lost 1 base to trimming and J lost 4 bases, with 10 bases between them. Germline assignment: CDR1 MGHRA and CDR2 YSYEKL. The CDR3 loop spans 15 amino acids. The CDR3 bases are TGCGCCAGCAGCCAAGTATCGAGTCTTAATGAAAAACTGTTTTTT. Translation: CASSQVSSLNEKLFF.

This clone was observed a handful of times. V gene TRBV18 combines with J gene TRBJ2-7; 7 bases match TRBD1. This CDR3 has 16 amino acids. CDR1 is KGHSH and CDR2 is LQKENI in the germline V gene. V shed 3 bases, J shed 7 bases, and the junction held 15 bases outside the gene matches. The CDR3 sequence: CASSPIAQGNLREQYF. The CDR3 nucleotides are TGTGCCAGCTCACCGATAGCACAGGGGAATCTCCGGGAGCAGTACTTC.

The chain carries TRBV30 and TRBJ1-3, with D possibly matching TRBD1 (5 bases). Germline values: CDR1 GTSNPN, CDR2 SVGIG (reference sequence). Trimming pared 4 bases from V and 6 bases from J, leaving 13 bases between. The CDR3 is made up of 13 amino acids. CDR3 region: CAWTGREINTIYF. CDR3 in DNA: TGTGCCTGGACAGGGCGAGAAATAAACACCATATATTTT.